This is a list of T cell receptor beta chains from one sample in a study of cytomegalovirus exposure and HLA in healthy donors. Profiling relied on immunoSEQ multiplex PCR, and the TCRdb table lists in-frame clones only, not all of them. In the table there are some 130,000 clones, more than 65% of which are singletons. Sequenced input: PBMCs. These TCRs come from a male donor in good health and CMV-seropositive. The CDR3 runs from the conserved cysteine through the conserved F or W. The order of the fields is V gene, clone size, J gene, D gene, CDR3 DNA, CDR3 protein. A D gene is named only where the DNA matches it firmly. Part of the rows lack a size; the others show once, few, many or a class for expanded clones.

TRBV19,once,TRBJ1-2,TRBD1,TGTGCCAGTAAAGTGACAGGGGGGGACTATGGCTACACCTTC,CASKVTGGDYGYTF
TRBV6-9,.,TRBJ2-5,.,TGTGCCAGCACCCTCCCCTCTGGGCTACATGAACAAGAGACCCAGTACTTC,CASTLPSGLHEQETQYF
TRBV6-5,.,TRBJ2-1,TRBD1,TGTGCCAGCAGGCTGACAGGGGGCGGTAGGAATGAGCAGTTCTTC,CASRLTGGGRNEQFF
TRBV28,.,TRBJ2-4,.,TGTGCCAGCAGTTTAGGGGGGGGCCGATTAAACAGTCAGTACTTC,CASSLGGGRLNSQYF
TRBV7-6,.,TRBJ1-2,.,TGTGCCAGCAGCCCCCAGGTGTCGGAAGGCTACACCTTC,CASSPQVSEGYTF
TRBV6-4,.,TRBJ2-2,.,TGTGCCAGCAGGCGACATAGGAACACCGGGGAGCTGTTTTTT,CASRRHRNTGELFF
TRBV28,.,TRBJ1-5,.,TGTGCCAGCAGTTTAGTACAGGGCCAAAATCAGCCCCAGCATTTT,CASSLVQGQNQPQHF
TRBV5-8,once,TRBJ2-7,.,TGTGCCAGCAGGAGACAGGGAGGCTACGAGCAGTACTTC,CASRRQGGYEQYF
TRBV28,few,TRBJ1-1,.,TGTGCCAGCGGCTATGGGCCTATGAACACTGAAGCTTTCTTT,CASGYGPMNTEAFF
TRBV19,.,TRBJ1-2,TRBD1,TGTGCCAGCGACGACAGGGGGGTCTATGGCTACACCTTC,CASDDRGVYGYTF
TRBV6-4,few,TRBJ2-1,TRBD2,TGTGCCAGCAGTAGCGGGGGGGCCAATGAGCAGTTCTTC,CASSSGGANEQFF
TRBV11-1,.,TRBJ1-1,.,TGTGCCAGCAGCATTACAAGAAACACTGAAGCTTTCTTT,CASSITRNTEAFF
TRBV25-1,.,TRBJ2-3,.,TGTGCCAGCAGTGGACCAGGGAGCACAGATACGCAGTATTTT,CASSGPGSTDTQYF
TRBV21-1,.,TRBJ1-2,.,TGTGCCAGCAGCAAAGCTGGGCGAAACTATGGCTACACCTTC,CASSKAGRNYGYTF
TRBV25-1,.,TRBJ2-7,.,TGTGCCAGCGCTGCCGTAGGAACAGCCTACGAGCAGTACTTC,CASAAVGTAYEQYF
TRBV2,.,TRBJ2-1,TRBD2,TGTGCCAGCAGTGTGGGAGGGAATGAGCAGTTCTTC,CASSVGGNEQFF
TRBV7-9,few,TRBJ2-5,.,TGTGCCAGCAGCCGTGGTACGGGGGACCAGTACTTC,CASSRGTGDQYF
TRBV6-6,.,TRBJ2-1,.,TGTGCCAGCAGTTACTCGCAGGGCCTTGGCTATGAGCAGTTCTTC,CASSYSQGLGYEQFF
TRBV2,.,TRBJ1-2,.,TGTGCCAGCAGGAGGGATGTTAACTATGGCTACACCTTC,CASRRDVNYGYTF
TRBV7-9,.,TRBJ2-2,.,TGTTCCAGCAGCCACGGGGCCGGGGAGCTGTTTTTT,CSSSHGAGELFF
TRBV2,.,TRBJ1-5,TRBD1,TGTGCCAGCAGAGCCGGGACAGGGGGAAGTCAGCCCCAGCATTTT,CASRAGTGGSQPQHF
TRBV4-2,.,TRBJ2-5,TRBD1,TGTGCCAGCAGCCAATACAGGGGAAGACCCCAAGAGACCCAGTACTTC,CASSQYRGRPQETQYF
TRBV11-1,few,TRBJ2-3,.,TGTGCCAGCAGCTTAGAAAACGGACTCACAGATACGCAGTATTTT,CASSLENGLTDTQYF
TRBV9,.,TRBJ1-2,.,TGTGCCAGCAGCGTCATGGCGGGTTACGGCGGGAGTAGTGACTACACCTTC,CASSVMAGYGGSSDYTF
TRBV9,.,TRBJ2-1,.,TGTGCCAGCAGCGTAGGTATCTTCTACAATGAGCAGTTCTTC,CASSVGIFYNEQFF
TRBV5-5,few,TRBJ1-1,TRBD1,TGTGCCAGCAGTTCTCCGGGACAGGGGGCGCGTGAAGCTTTCTTT,CASSSPGQGAREAFF
TRBV5-1,.,TRBJ2-7,TRBD2,TGCGCCAGCAGCTCGGGACTAGCGCGGACCTACGAGCAGTACTTC,CASSSGLARTYEQYF
TRBV5-1,few,TRBJ1-1,.,TGCGCCAGCAGCTCGGACAGCTATAACACTGAAGCTTTCTTT,CASSSDSYNTEAFF
TRBV7-9,.,TRBJ2-2,.,TGTGCCAGCAGCTTCCCTTTCCCGAACACCGGGGAGCTGTTTTTT,CASSFPFPNTGELFF
TRBV2,few,TRBJ1-3,TRBD1,TGTGCCAGCAGAACAGAGACAGGGGCCGACACCATATATTTT,CASRTETGADTIYF
TRBV5-1,.,TRBJ2-7,TRBD2,TGCGCCAGCAGCTTTTGGGGTCCGCTAGCGGGAGGGCCTCACTACGAGCAGTACTTC,CASSFWGPLAGGPHYEQYF
TRBV7-9,.,TRBJ2-1,.,TGTGCCAGCAACCCCGTCCTCTTGCGTGAGCAGTTCTTC,CASNPVLLREQFF
TRBV18,.,TRBJ2-7,TRBD1,TGTGCCAGCTCACCCTCAACAGGGGTATCCTACGAGCAGTACTTC,CASSPSTGVSYEQYF